A selection of T cell receptor beta chains follows, all from one sample in a study of blood T cell repertoires in COVID-19. The method was immunoSEQ multiplex PCR; TCRdb's version includes in-frame clones alone and lacks a portion of them. Of some 110,000 clones listed, 81% were seen once; the top ten hold over 35%. Sample: peripheral blood. Receptors originate from an elderly man with acute or convalescent COVID-19. The CDR3 runs from the conserved cysteine through the conserved F or W. The D gene is left open where the match is weak. Size is stated for part of the rows, as once, few or many counts, or as a class when the clone is expanded.

TRBD1	TRBV14	-	TRBJ2-7	TGTGCCAGCAGCCAAGACCCTCGACAGGGCAGCTCCTACGAGCAGTACTTC	CASSQDPRQGSSYEQYF
TRBD2	TRBV9	once	TRBJ2-1	TGTGCCAGCAGCGCTGGTTCTAGCGGACGCTGGAATGAGCAGTTCTTC	CASSAGSSGRWNEQFF
-	TRBV28	-	TRBJ1-1	TGTGCCAGCAGGGCCTCACGGGGAAGGGGGACTGAAGCTTTCTTT	CASRASRGRGTEAFF
TRBD1	TRBV29-1	-	TRBJ2-7	TGCAGCGTTGAAGGGGGGACAGGGTTTCTCGACGAGCAGTACTTC	CSVEGGTGFLDEQYF
-	TRBV28	-	TRBJ2-3	TGTGCCAGCAGTCCATCCACAGATACGCAGTATTTT	CASSPSTDTQYF
TRBD1	TRBV14	-	TRBJ2-5	TGTGCCAGCAGCCAAGCAGGGGGCAGAGAGACCCAGTACTTC	CASSQAGGRETQYF
TRBD2	TRBV5-1	-	TRBJ2-1	TGCGCCAGCAGCTTGGTACTAGCGGGGTTCTACAATGAGCAGTTCTTC	CASSLVLAGFYNEQFF
TRBD1	TRBV13	-	TRBJ1-2	TGTGCCAGCAGCCACAGGGGGAACTATGGCTACACCTTC	CASSHRGNYGYTF
-	TRBV29-1	-	TRBJ2-1	TGCAGCGTTCTAACAGGTTACCCTTACAATGAGCAGTTCTTC	CSVLTGYPYNEQFF
-	TRBV5-1	-	TRBJ2-5	TGCGCCAGCAGCCGGGCAGGGACTGTGGCGTCCTTCCAAGAGACCCAGTACTTC	CASSRAGTVASFQETQYF
TRBD2	TRBV25-1	-	TRBJ2-7	TGTGCCAGCGGGGGGGTCTACGAGCAGTACTTC	CASGGVYEQYF
-	TRBV25-1	-	TRBJ2-5	TGTGCCAGCAGTGACTTACAGGGAAGAGAGACCCAGTACTTC	CASSDLQGRETQYF
-	TRBV7-2	once	TRBJ1-3	TGTGCCAGCAGCTTAGGGGGAGGGGGTTCTGGAAACACCATATATTTT	CASSLGGGGSGNTIYF
TRBD2	TRBV6-1	-	TRBJ2-1	TGTGCCAGCAGTGAAGGGATAGCGGGAGGGCCACGGAATGAGCAGTTCTTC	CASSEGIAGGPRNEQFF
-	TRBV6-5	-	TRBJ2-2	TGTGCCAGCAGTTCACGGGACTTTCACACCGGGGAGCTGTTTTTT	CASSSRDFHTGELFF
-	TRBV30	-	TRBJ2-7	TGTGCCTGGAGTGTCCAGGGCTACGAGCAGTACTTC	CAWSVQGYEQYF
TRBD1	TRBV4-1	-	TRBJ1-6	TGCGCCAGCAGCCAAGAAGGACAGGTGGGCAATTCACCCCTCCACTTT	CASSQEGQVGNSPLHF
-	TRBV28	-	TRBJ1-1	TGTGCCAGCAGTCTGAGAACTGAAGCTTTCTTT	CASSLRTEAFF
TRBD2	TRBV6-2/TRBV6-3	few	TRBJ2-3	TGTGCCAGCAGTTACGGGGCTAGCGGCCGACCTAGCACAGATACGCAGTATTTT	CASSYGASGRPSTDTQYF
-	TRBV5-1	-	TRBJ1-4	TGCGCCAGCAGCTTGACGGGGGAAAAACTGTTTTTT	CASSLTGEKLFF
-	TRBV30	-	TRBJ2-7	TGTGCCTGGAGTAGAGCGTCCGAGCAGTACTTC	CAWSRASEQYF
-	TRBV15	-	TRBJ1-4	TGTGCCACCAGCAGAGACGTGCAGTGGGAGGAAAAACTGTTTTTT	CATSRDVQWEEKLFF
-	TRBV27	-	TRBJ2-1	TGTGCCAGCAGTTTATCCCCGGGGTACTACAATGAGCAGTTCTTC	CASSLSPGYYNEQFF
-	TRBV5-1	-	TRBJ2-1	TGCGCCAGCACCCAACCGGGACACGTATACAATGAGCAGTTCTTC	CASTQPGHVYNEQFF
-	TRBV2	once	TRBJ2-3	TGTGCCAGCAGTCGACTAGTGGGAATAAACACAGATACGCAGTATTTT	CASSRLVGINTDTQYF
-	TRBV5-6	-	TRBJ2-1	TGTGCCAGCAGCTTGTGGGTATCGGCTAGCGAGAAGAGGGAGTTCTTC	CASSLWVSASEKREFF
TRBD2	TRBV19	-	TRBJ2-1	TGTGCCAGTAGTAAGCTAGCGGGAGGTCATGATGAGCAGTTCTTC	CASSKLAGGHDEQFF
-	TRBV18	-	TRBJ1-1	TGTGCCAGCTCACTAACTGCGGATTCTTCCACTGAAGCTTTCTTT	CASSLTADSSTEAFF
-	TRBV28	-	TRBJ1-2	TGTGCCAGCAGTTCAAGACAGGAAGGGTATGGCTACACCTTC	CASSSRQEGYGYTF
TRBD1	TRBV7-2	-	TRBJ1-2	TGTGCCAGCAGCGATAGACAGGGCGGAGGCTACACCTTC	CASSDRQGGGYTF
-	TRBV7-9	-	TRBJ2-7	TGTGCCAGCAGCTTTACATCGGACAAGAAGTACTTC	CASSFTSDKKYF
-	TRBV24-1	few	TRBJ2-7	TGTGCCACCAGTGATCCAGACACCTACGAGCAGTACTTC	CATSDPDTYEQYF
-	TRBV7-9	-	TRBJ1-4	TGTGCCAGCAGCTTAGGGACTAATGCAGCAACTAATGAAAAACTGTTTTTT	CASSLGTNAATNEKLFF
-	TRBV5-5	-	TRBJ2-5	TGTGCCAGCAGCTTGGAGGAGTCCCGAGAGACCCAGTACTTC	CASSLEESRETQYF
TRBD2	TRBV5-1	few	TRBJ2-6	TGCGCCAGCACCCGGGGGGGCCCTGGAGCCAACGTCCTGACTTTC	CASTRGGPGANVLTF
-	TRBV21-1	-	TRBJ2-7	TGTGCCAGCAGCAATCGACAGGGAAACTCCTACGAGCAGTACTTC	CASSNRQGNSYEQYF
-	TRBV30	-	TRBJ2-5	TGTGCCTGGAGTCGACTAGGAGAGACCCAGTACTTC	CAWSRLGETQYF
-	TRBV4-3	-	TRBJ2-7	TGCGCCAGCAGCCTAAACGGCTACGAGCAGTACTTC	CASSLNGYEQYF
TRBD1	TRBV6-5	-	TRBJ1-1	TGTGCCAGCTCAGGGGGGAGGAACACTGAAGCTTTCTTT	CASSGGRNTEAFF
-	TRBV5-1	-	TRBJ1-4	TGCGCCAGCAGCCCGGGACAAAATAATGAAAAACTGTTTTTT	CASSPGQNNEKLFF
-	TRBV5-1	-	TRBJ2-3	TGCGCCAGCAGCTTGATGTCGGGGGTGAGCACAGATACGCAGTATTTT	CASSLMSGVSTDTQYF
-	TRBV29-1	few	TRBJ2-3	TGCAGCGTTCTCGGGTCTTACAACTCAGATACGCAGTATTTT	CSVLGSYNSDTQYF
-	TRBV7-9	-	TRBJ2-7	TGTGCCAGCAGCCGGACAGACAAAATCTCCTACGAGCAGTACTTC	CASSRTDKISYEQYF
TRBD2	TRBV29-1	many	TRBJ2-1	TGCAGCGTTGGCGGGGGGACTACCTACAATGAGCAGTTCTTC	CSVGGGTTYNEQFF
TRBD1	TRBV10-3	-	TRBJ1-2	TGTGCCACCACACGTATTTTACAGGGGGCCTCTAACTATGGCTACACCTTC	CATTRILQGASNYGYTF
-	TRBV11-1	-	TRBJ2-2	TGTGCCAGCAGCTTCAGGGTGACCGGGGAGCTGTTTTTT	CASSFRVTGELFF
-	TRBV5-1	-	TRBJ2-1	TGCGCCAGCAGCTTGGTGACGGGAATGGAAAATGAGCAGTTCTTC	CASSLVTGMENEQFF
-	TRBV18	-	TRBJ2-5	TGTGCCAGCTCACCTCAGGGGCTCGGCACCCAAGAGACCCAGTACTTC	CASSPQGLGTQETQYF
TRBD2	TRBV4-1	-	TRBJ2-7	TGCGCCAGCAGCGCGATTGGACTAGCGGGCCACGAGCAGTACTTC	CASSAIGLAGHEQYF
TRBD1	TRBV28	-	TRBJ1-1	TGTGCCAGCAGACACCTAGGGACAGGCGGAACTGAAGCTTTCTTT	CASRHLGTGGTEAFF
TRBD1	TRBV5-1	-	TRBJ2-7	TGCGCCAGCAGCTTGTCCGGGACAGGGCTGAACGAGCAGTACTTC	CASSLSGTGLNEQYF
-	TRBV10-3	-	TRBJ1-5	TGTGCCATCAGTGAGTCTGAGGGCACCCGGGGTCAGCCCCAGCATTTT	CAISESEGTRGQPQHF
-	TRBV3-1/TRBV3-2	-	TRBJ1-3	TGTGCCAGCAGCCAAGACGCCGGCTCTGGAAACACCATATATTTT	CASSQDAGSGNTIYF
-	TRBV30	-	TRBJ2-2	TGTGCCTGGATCCCCTTTAACACCGGGGAGCTGTTTTTT	CAWIPFNTGELFF
-	TRBV24-1	-	TRBJ1-5	TGTGCCACCAGCGCAAAATCGGGGGATCAGCCCCAGCATTTT	CATSAKSGDQPQHF
-	TRBV12-3/TRBV12-4	-	TRBJ2-5	TGTGCCAGCAGTAAGGCGGGACCTGAGACCCAGTACTTC	CASSKAGPETQYF
TRBD1	TRBV28	-	TRBJ1-5	TGTGCCAGCAGACCCGGGACAGGGCAAGGTCAGCCCCAGCATTTT	CASRPGTGQGQPQHF
TRBD2	TRBV3-1/TRBV3-2	-	TRBJ2-4	TGTGCCAGCAGCCCTAGCGGAATAGCCAAAAACATTCAGTACTTC	CASSPSGIAKNIQYF
-	TRBV9	-	TRBJ2-3	TGTGCCAGCAGCTCTGCAGGGATAGATACGCAGTATTTT	CASSSAGIDTQYF
-	TRBV5-6	-	TRBJ2-7	TGTGCCAGCAGCTTAGGTGGCAGGGACGAGCAGTACTTC	CASSLGGRDEQYF